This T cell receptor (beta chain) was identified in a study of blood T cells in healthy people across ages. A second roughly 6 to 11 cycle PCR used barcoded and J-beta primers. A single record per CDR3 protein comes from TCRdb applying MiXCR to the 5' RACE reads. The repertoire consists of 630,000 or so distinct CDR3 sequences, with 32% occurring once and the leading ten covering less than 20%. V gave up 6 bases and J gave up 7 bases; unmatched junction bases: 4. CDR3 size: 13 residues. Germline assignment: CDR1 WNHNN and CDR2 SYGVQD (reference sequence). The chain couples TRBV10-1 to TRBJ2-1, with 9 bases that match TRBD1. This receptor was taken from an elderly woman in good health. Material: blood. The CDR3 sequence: CASSGTGMNEQFF. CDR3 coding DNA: TGCGCCAGCAGCGGGACAGGGATGAATGAGCAGTTCTTC.